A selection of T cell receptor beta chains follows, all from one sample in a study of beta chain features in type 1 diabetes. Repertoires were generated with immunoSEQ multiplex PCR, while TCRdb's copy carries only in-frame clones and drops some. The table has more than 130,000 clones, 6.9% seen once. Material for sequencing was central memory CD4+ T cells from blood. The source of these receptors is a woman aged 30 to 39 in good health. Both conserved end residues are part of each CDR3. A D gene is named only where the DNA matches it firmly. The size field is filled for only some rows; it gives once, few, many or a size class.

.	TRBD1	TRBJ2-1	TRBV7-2	CASSLGQGAFYEQFF	TGTGCCAGCAGCTTAGGTCAGGGGGCATTCTATGAGCAGTTCTTC
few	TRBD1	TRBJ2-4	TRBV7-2	CASSPYNRGRDIQYF	TGTGCCAGCAGTCCATACAACAGGGGGCGGGACATTCAGTACTTC
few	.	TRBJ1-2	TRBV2	CASSGAQLRGYTF	TGTGCCAGCAGTGGGGCACAACTCCGGGGCTACACCTTC
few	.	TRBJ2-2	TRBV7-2	CASSRSPGWTGELFF	TGTGCCAGCAGCCGGAGCCCGGGATGGACCGGGGAGCTGTTTTTT
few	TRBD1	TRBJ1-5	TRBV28	CASTTGVSNQPQHF	TGTGCCAGCACCACAGGGGTTTCCAATCAGCCCCAGCATTTT
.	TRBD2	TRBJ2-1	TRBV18	CASSPPSRAGYNEQFF	TGTGCCAGCTCACCACCGTCGAGAGCGGGGTACAATGAGCAGTTCTTC
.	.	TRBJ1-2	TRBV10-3	CAISESPGAGYTF	TGTGCCATCAGTGAGTCGCCAGGGGCTGGCTACACCTTC
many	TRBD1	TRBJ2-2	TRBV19	CASSPQGSSRELFF	TGTGCCAGTAGTCCACAGGGGTCTAGCAGGGAGCTGTTTTTT
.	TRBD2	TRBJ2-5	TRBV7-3	CASSPLAGGSETQYF	TGTGCCAGCAGCCCTCTAGCGGGAGGTTCAGAGACCCAGTACTTC
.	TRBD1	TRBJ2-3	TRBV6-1	CASTLDRGITDTQYF	TGTGCCTCTACCTTAGACAGGGGGATCACAGATACGCAGTATTTT
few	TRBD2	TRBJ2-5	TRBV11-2	CASSGGWGLPYQETQYF	TGTGCCAGCAGCGGGGGGTGGGGACTACCGTACCAAGAGACCCAGTACTTC
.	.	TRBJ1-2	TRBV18	CASSPGTQNYGYTF	TGTGCCAGCTCACCAGGGACACAGAACTATGGCTACACCTTC
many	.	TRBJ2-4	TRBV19	CASSRRRGDIQYF	TGTGCCAGTAGTCGACGAAGGGGCGACATTCAGTACTTC
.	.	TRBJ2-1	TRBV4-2	CASSLSHRYNEQFF	TGTGCCAGCAGCTTGAGTCACCGTTACAATGAGCAGTTCTTC
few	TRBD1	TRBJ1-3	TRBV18	CASSPLGTGVFSGNTIYF	TGTGCCAGCTCACCACTCGGGACAGGGGTCTTCTCTGGAAACACCATATATTTT
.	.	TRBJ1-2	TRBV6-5	CASSSGGYYGYTF	TGTGCCAGCAGTAGCGGTGGCTACTATGGCTACACCTTC
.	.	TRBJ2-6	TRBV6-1	CASLLQSSGANVLTF	TGTGCCAGCCTCTTACAGAGCTCTGGGGCCAACGTCCTGACTTTC
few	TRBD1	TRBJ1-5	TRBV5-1	CASSLYGTDSNQPQHF	TGCGCCAGCAGCTTATATGGGACAGATAGCAATCAGCCCCAGCATTTT
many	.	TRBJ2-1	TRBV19	CASSMSGSTGQFF	TGTGCCAGTAGTATGTCAGGGTCTACAGGGCAGTTCTTC
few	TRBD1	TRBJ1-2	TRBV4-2	CASSQVNAVGTGTANYGYTF	TGTGCCAGCAGCCAAGTCAATGCGGTAGGGACAGGTACGGCTAACTATGGCTACACCTTC
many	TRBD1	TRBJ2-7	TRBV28	CASSSPGQGGSEQYF	TGTGCCAGCAGTTCTCCGGGACAGGGGGGTAGCGAGCAGTACTTC
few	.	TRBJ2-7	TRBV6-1	CASSLHRDNKAVQYF	TGTGCCAGCAGTCTACACCGGGACAACAAAGCGGTGCAGTACTTC
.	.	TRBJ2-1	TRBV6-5	CASSYSRLGEQFF	TGTGCCAGCAGTTACTCACGACTAGGCGAGCAGTTCTTC
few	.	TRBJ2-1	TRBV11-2	CASSFSGYNEQFF	TGTGCCAGCAGCTTTAGCGGCTACAATGAGCAGTTCTTC
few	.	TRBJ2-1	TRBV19	CASSIRMGAGRYNEQFF	TGTGCCAGTAGTATTAGGATGGGGGCCGGACGGTACAATGAGCAGTTCTTC
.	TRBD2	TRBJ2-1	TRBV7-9	CASSLDSGSYNEQFF	TGTGCCAGCAGCTTGGACAGCGGGAGTTACAATGAGCAGTTCTTC
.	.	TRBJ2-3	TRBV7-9	CASSLTPTRSADTQYF	TGTGCCAGCAGCTTAACCCCAACTAGGAGTGCAGATACGCAGTATTTT
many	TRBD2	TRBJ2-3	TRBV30	CAWGIAGVKDTQYF	TGTGCCTGGGGAATAGCGGGAGTTAAAGATACGCAGTATTTT